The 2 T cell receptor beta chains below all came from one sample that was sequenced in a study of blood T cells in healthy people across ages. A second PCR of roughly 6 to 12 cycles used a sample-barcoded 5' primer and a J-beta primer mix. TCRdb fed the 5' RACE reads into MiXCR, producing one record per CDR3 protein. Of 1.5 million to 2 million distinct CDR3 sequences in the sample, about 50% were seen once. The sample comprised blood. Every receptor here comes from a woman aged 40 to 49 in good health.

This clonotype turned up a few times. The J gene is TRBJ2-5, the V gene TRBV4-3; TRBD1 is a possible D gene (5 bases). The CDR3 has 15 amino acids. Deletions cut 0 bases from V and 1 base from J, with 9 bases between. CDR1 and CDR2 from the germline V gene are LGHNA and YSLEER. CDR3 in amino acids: CASSQEKTAQETQYF. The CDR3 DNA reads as TGCGCCAGCAGCCAAGAAAAGACAGCCCAAGAGACCCAGTACTTC.

The DNA for the CDR3 is TGTGCCAGTAAGACAGGGCCCCCCTACGAGCAGTACTTC. This translates into CASKTGPPYEQYF. The chain is built from TRBV2 and TRBJ2-7; 7 nucleotides line up with TRBD1. The V and J ends lost 9 bases and 2 bases, in that order; junction bases with no gene match: 7. Germline V gene sequence: CDR1 SNHLY, CDR2 FYNNEI. There are 13 residues in the CDR3.